One and the same sample provided the 9 T cell receptor beta chains below, sequenced in a study of Tregs in tolerant kidney transplant recipients. Related graft donors supplied nonmyeloablative bone marrow transplants, and mixed chimerism was transient. Only in-frame clones appear in the TCRdb table, and some are missing; sequencing was by immunoSEQ multiplex PCR. The sample includes roughly 23,000 clones. The sequencing here drew on CD4+ T cells from blood (PBMCs), taken 6 months after the transplant. Receptors were obtained from a human patient who received a combined kidney and bone marrow transplant. Certain T cells may be donor cells from the graft.

Concerning this clone: The read falls 3 residues short of the CDR3 end, and the missing part is taken from the germline J gene. This sequence joins TRBV2 and TRBJ1-2, with no clear D. Trimming took off 4 bases at V and 6 bases at J, with 9 bases between the two ends. The germline gives CDR1 SNHLY, CDR2 FYNNEI. The CDR3 length is 12 residues. The CDR3 protein is CASSASGDGYTF. The CDR3 bases that were read are TGTGCCAGCAGTGCTTCCGGGGATGGC.

In regard to this clone: The read is 3 residues too short to cover the CDR3 end, so that end is filled in from the germline J gene. This chain joins TRBV19 and TRBJ1-4, with a tentative D call TRBD1 (5 bases). Germline assignment: CDR1 LNHDA and CDR2 SQIVND (reference sequence). V was trimmed by 5 bases and J by 0 bases, leaving 16 bases between them. This CDR3 region has 17 residues. The CDR3 loop reads CASSPGQGKATNEKLFF. CDR3 DNA (partial): TGTGCCAGTAGTCCAGGACAAGGGAAGGCAACTAATGAAAAA.

Of note for this clone: The read comes to an end 3 residues before the CDR3 does, leaving the germline J gene to fill in the end. The chain carries TRBV6-2 or TRBV6-3 and TRBJ2-7, with TRBD1 identical over 9 bases. Germline V lookup: CDR1 MNHEY, CDR2 SVGEGT. V shed 2 bases and J 0 bases; nucleotides not matched to a gene: 2. This CDR3 has 15 residues. The covered CDR3 bases are TGTGCCAGCAGTTACAGGACAGGGGCCTCCTACGAG. Translated, it gives CASSYRTGASYE. The CDR3 as a whole reads CASSYRTGASYEQYF.

Comments on this clone: The missing CDR3 end, 3 residues past where the read stops, is filled in from the germline J gene. The chain couples TRBV20-1 to TRBJ1-2, with a possible D match to TRBD1 (6 bases). V was cut by 6 bases and J by 4 bases, with 15 bases left in between. The CDR3 loop spans 13 amino acids. Germline CDR1 reads DFQATT; CDR2 reads SNEGSKA (reference sequence). The CDR3 DNA, read in part, is TGCAGTGCCAATCGGGGGGGCGGCTATGGC. Amino acid sequence: CSANRGGGYG. The whole CDR3 protein reads CSANRGGGYGYTF.

As for this clone: The CDR3 extends 3 residues past the end of the read, so its final part is completed from the germline J gene. The rearrangement uses TRBV18 and TRBJ2-7; a possible D gene is TRBD1 (7 bases). The CDR3 spans 13 residues. Trimming cost V 2 bases and J 6 bases, with 11 bases left between them. Per the germline V gene, CDR1 is KGHSH and CDR2 is LQKENI. CDR3 DNA (partial): TGTGCCAGCTCACCAGCCCAGGGGGGCGAG. Residues: CASSPAQGGE. The whole CDR3 is CASSPAQGGEQYF.

Notes on this clone: The CDR3 extends 3 residues past the end of the read, so its final part is completed from the germline J gene. This chain links TRBV6-4 with TRBJ2-1; 8 bases line up with TRBD2. Germline assignment: CDR1 MRHNA and CDR2 SNTAGT. There are 13 residues in the CDR3. V was pared by 4 bases and J by 6 bases, with 2 bases of the junction left unmatched. CDR3 DNA (partial): TGTGCCAGCAGTGCCCGGGGGGGCAATGAG. This translates into CASSARGGNE. The CDR3, in full, reads CASSARGGNEQFF.

Comment on this clone: The read is 3 residues too short to cover the CDR3 end, so that end is filled in from the germline J gene. The chain combines TRBV20-1 with TRBJ1-3, with 8 bases fitting TRBD1. V lost 2 bases and J lost 4; bases outside the gene matches: 4. The germline CDR1 and CDR2 sequences are DFQATT and SNEGSKA (reference sequence). The CDR3 is 14 amino acids. Incomplete CDR3 DNA: TGCAGTGCTAGAAAGGCAGGGGGCGGAAACACC. It translates to CSARKAGGGNT. The whole CDR3 reads CSARKAGGGNTIYF.

A note on this clone: The CDR3 extends 3 residues past the end of the read, so its final part is completed from the germline J gene. The chain links TRBV5-1 to TRBJ1-4; D is perhaps TRBD1 (6 bases). The germline V gene encodes CDR1 SGHRS and CDR2 YFSETQ. The germline V and J ends were trimmed by 4 bases and 0 bases, with 10 bases remaining between them. The CDR3 has 15 amino acids. The CDR3: CASSQTGPTNEKLFF. The covered CDR3 bases are TGCGCCAGCAGCCAGACAGGACCAACTAATGAAAAA.

Worth noting for this clone: The CDR3 extends 3 residues past the end of the read, so its final part is completed from the germline J gene. The chain employs TRBV11-2 and TRBJ2-7; D is undetermined. Trimming removed 5 bases at V and 2 bases at J, with 10 bases between. Germline V gene sequence: CDR1 SGHAT, CDR2 FQNNGV. There are 13 residues in the CDR3. Partial CDR3 DNA: TGTGCCAGCAGCCCCCTAGATGCCTACGAG. Protein sequence: CASSPLDAYE. The full CDR3 reads CASSPLDAYEQYF.